The entry below describes one T cell receptor beta chain. This likely comes from a read error, as the CDR3 has no conserved phenylalanine or tryptophan at its end. The sample originates from a study of tumor-infiltrating lymphocytes in primary liver carcinoma. Using a constant-region primer together with ProtoScript II reverse transcriptase, TCR beta cDNA was made from 500 ng of total RNA. ARM-PCR, slightly modified, supplied the TCR beta libraries through three nested multiplex PCR rounds. TRBV1-TRBV30 forward primers paired with a C-beta reverse primer drove the first two PCR rounds, about 10 cycles each. TCRdb itself ran the multiplex PCR reads through MiXCR, one entry per CDR3 protein. The repertoire includes roughly 180,000 distinct CDR3 sequences, over 50% of them detected once, and approximately 68% sits in the top ten. This CDR3 comprises 15 residues. Germline assignment: CDR1 SGHAT and CDR2 FQNNGV.

Unsorted whole blood supplied the blood RNA, and germline DNA was isolated too. Sample: peripheral blood. This TCR was recovered from a man in his forties with primary liver carcinoma and hepatitis B virus infection. The chain has TRBV11-2 and TRBJ2-7; D is tentatively TRBD1 or TRBD2 (5 bases each). As DNA, the CDR3 is TGTGCCAGCAGCCCAAGGGACGACAGCTCCTACGGGCAGTACCCC. The encoded protein is CASSPRDDSSYGQYP.